The source of this TCR beta chain is a study of early T cells in non-severe SARS-CoV-2 infection. Study context: Sequencing was performed on bulk RNA from unsorted whole blood, leaving chains unpaired. Study-wide findings and caveats: Matches to VDJdb favored anti-spike CD8 responses and missed private and CD4 specificities.

This clonotype was seen repeatedly, ten times or more. As yet, its antigen is unknown. Unique molecular identifiers were attached to individual cDNA molecules. TCRdb called the 5' RACE reads again in MiXCR, with one record for every CDR3 protein. This repertoire shows about 60,000 distinct CDR3 sequences, roughly a tenth found once; its top ten account for over 8.5%. The receptor was derived from an adult who was a healthcare worker with PCR-confirmed SARS-CoV-2 infection or an uninfected control (not recorded which). Sequenced input: whole blood.

CDR3 nucleotides: TGCGCCAGCAGTGCTCAGGGGAGGGGTTACGAGCAGTACTTC. Encoded protein: CASSAQGRGYEQYF. The chain recombines TRBV10-1 with TRBJ2-7, with D perhaps matching TRBD2 (7 bases). Trimming pared 4 bases from V and 4 bases from J, leaving 14 bases between. In germline, CDR1 is WNHNN, CDR2 SYGVQD (reference sequence). CDR3 length: 14 amino acids.